The T cell receptor beta chain under discussion was sequenced for a study of T cells in Graves' hyperthyroidism and ophthalmopathy. Patients counted as stable if ophthalmopathy did not develop within 18 months. Orbital computed tomography and thyroid ultrasound, together with serum TRAb and thyroxine and clinical symptoms, were used for diagnoses. Per the germline V gene, CDR1 is SEHNR and CDR2 is FQNEAQ (reference sequence). The ends were cut back, 6 bases at V and 3 bases at J, with 12 bases in the middle. The CDR3 consists of 14 residues. TCR beta CDR3 region amplification was performed from RNA transcripts. HTBI primers drove first-round RT-PCR of the TCR CDR3. TCRdb re-called the multiplex PCR reads through MiXCR, storing one row per CDR3 protein. The table lists about 840,000 distinct CDR3 sequences, 38% of them singletons, with approximately 10% in the top ten.

This chain uses TRBV7-9 with TRBJ1-5; weak D call: TRBD1 (5 bases). Sequences were obtained from blood. The receptor was derived from a man aged 18 to 29 with Graves' hyperthyroidism. The CDR3 bases are TGTGCCAGCAGTTCAGGGTGGGACAATCAGCCCCAGCATTTT. This encodes CASSSGWDNQPQHF.